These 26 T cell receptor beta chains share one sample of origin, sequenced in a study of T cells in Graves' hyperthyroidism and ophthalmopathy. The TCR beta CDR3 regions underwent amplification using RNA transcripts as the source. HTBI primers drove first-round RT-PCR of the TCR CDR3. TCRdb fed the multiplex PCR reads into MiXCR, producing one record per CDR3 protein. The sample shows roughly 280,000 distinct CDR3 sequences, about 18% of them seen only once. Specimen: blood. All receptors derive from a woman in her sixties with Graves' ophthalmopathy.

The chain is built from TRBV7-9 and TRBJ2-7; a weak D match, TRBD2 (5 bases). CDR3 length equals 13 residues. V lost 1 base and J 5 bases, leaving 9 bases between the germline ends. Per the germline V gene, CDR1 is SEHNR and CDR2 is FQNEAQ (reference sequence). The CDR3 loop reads CASSLEAGDEQYF. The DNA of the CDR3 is TGTGCCAGCAGCTTAGAGGCCGGGGACGAGCAGTACTTC. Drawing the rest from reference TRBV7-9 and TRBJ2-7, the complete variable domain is DTGVSQNPRHKITKRGQNVTFRCDPISEHNRLYWYRQTLGQGPEFLTYFQNEAQLEKSRLLSDRFSAERPKGSFSTLEIQRTEQGDSAMYLCASSLEAGDEQYFGPGTRLTVT.

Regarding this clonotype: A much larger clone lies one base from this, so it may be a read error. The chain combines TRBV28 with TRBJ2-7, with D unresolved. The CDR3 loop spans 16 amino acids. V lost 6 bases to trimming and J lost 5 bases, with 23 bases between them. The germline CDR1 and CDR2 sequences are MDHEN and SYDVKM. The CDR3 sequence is CASSTLRGRIRHEQYF. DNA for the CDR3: TGTGCCAGCAGCACCCTCCGAGGACGGATTCGCCACGAGCAGTACTTC.

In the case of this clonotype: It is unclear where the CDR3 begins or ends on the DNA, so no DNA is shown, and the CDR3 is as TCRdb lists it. The CDR3 loop is CASSSSTAYNEQSF. The chain links TRBV6-2 or TRBV6-3 to TRBJ2-1. A total of 14 residues make up the CDR3, ends included. Germline V gene data show CDR1 as MNHEY and CDR2 as SVGEGT.

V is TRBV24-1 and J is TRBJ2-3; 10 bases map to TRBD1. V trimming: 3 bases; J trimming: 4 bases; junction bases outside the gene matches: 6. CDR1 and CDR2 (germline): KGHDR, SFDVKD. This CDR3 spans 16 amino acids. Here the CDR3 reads CATSDIPGQGSDTQYF. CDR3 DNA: TGTGCCACCAGTGATATACCGGGACAGGGGTCAGATACGCAGTATTTT.

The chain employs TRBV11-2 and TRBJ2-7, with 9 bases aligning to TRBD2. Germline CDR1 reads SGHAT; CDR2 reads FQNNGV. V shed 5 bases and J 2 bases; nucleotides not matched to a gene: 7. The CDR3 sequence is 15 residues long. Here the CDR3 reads CASSQGAGGPYEQYF. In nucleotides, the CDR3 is TGTGCCAGCAGCCAAGGGGCGGGAGGGCCCTACGAGCAGTACTTC.

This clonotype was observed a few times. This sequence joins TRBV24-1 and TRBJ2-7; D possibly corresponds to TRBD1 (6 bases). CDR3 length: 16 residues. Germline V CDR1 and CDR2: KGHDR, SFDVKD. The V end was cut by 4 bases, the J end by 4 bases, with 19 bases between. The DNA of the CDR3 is TGTGCCACCAGTGACGCGACCGAGGGACAAGGGTACGAGCAGTACTTC. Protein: CATSDATEGQGYEQYF.

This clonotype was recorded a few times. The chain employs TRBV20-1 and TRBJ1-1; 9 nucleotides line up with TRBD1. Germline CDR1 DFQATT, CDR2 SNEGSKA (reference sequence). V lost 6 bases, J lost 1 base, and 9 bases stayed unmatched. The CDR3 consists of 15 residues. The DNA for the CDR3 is TGCAGTGCGCCGATCCGGGGACAGGGGAACACTGAAGCTTTCTTT. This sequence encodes CSAPIRGQGNTEAFF.

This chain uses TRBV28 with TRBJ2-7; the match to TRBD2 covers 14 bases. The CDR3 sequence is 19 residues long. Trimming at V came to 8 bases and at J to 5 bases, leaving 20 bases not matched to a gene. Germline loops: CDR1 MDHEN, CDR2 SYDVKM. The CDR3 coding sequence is TGTGCCAGCCACGCCGCGGGACTAGCGGGAGAATTATCCGGCGACGAGCAGTACTTC. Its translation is CASHAAGLAGELSGDEQYF.

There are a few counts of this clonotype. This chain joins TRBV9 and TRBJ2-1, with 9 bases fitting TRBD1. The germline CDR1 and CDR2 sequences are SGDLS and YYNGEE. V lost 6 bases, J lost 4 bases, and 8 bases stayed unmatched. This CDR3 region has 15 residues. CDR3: CASTRGQGGYNEQFF. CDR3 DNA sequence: TGTGCCAGCACGAGGGGACAGGGAGGGTACAATGAGCAGTTCTTC.

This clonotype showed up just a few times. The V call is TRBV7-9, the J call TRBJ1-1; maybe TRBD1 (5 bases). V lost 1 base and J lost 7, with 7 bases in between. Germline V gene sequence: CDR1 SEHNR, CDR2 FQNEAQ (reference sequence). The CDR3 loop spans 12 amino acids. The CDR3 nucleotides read TGTGCCAGCAGCTTAGGGGGGTATGAAGCTTTCTTT. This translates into CASSLGGYEAFF.

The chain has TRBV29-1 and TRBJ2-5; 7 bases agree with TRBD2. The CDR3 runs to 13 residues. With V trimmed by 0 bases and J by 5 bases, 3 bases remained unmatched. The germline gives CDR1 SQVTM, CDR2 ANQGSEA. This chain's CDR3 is CSVEDLAAETQYF. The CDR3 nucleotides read TGCAGCGTTGAAGATCTAGCGGCGGAGACCCAGTACTTC.

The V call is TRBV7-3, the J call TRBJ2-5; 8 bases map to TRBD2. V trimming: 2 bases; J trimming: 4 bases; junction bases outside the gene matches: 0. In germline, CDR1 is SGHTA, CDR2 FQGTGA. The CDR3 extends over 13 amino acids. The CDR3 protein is CASSLLAGETQYF. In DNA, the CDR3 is TGTGCCAGCAGCTTACTAGCGGGAGAGACCCAGTACTTC.

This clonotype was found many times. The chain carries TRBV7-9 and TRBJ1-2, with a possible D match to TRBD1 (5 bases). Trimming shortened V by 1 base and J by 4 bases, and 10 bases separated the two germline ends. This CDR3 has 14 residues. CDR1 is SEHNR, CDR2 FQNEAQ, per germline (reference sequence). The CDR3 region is CASSLGQQGYGYTF. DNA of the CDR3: TGTGCCAGCAGCTTAGGCCAGCAGGGCTATGGCTACACCTTC.

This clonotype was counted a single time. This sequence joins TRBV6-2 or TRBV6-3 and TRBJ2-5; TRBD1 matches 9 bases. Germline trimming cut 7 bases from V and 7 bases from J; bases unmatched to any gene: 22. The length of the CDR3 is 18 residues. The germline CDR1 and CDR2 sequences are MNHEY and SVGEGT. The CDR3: CASTLETPTGGSRGTQYF. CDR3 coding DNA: TGTGCCAGCACCCTCGAGACCCCGACAGGGGGGTCCCGTGGGACCCAGTACTTC.

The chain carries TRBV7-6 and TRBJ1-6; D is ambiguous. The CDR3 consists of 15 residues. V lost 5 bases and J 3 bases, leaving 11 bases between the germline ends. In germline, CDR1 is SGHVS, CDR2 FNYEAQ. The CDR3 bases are TGTGCCAGCAGCCAAGGATCCGGCTATAATTCACCCCTCCACTTT. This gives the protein CASSQGSGYNSPLHF. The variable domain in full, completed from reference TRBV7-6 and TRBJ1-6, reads GAGVSQSPRYKVTKRGQDVALRCDPISGHVSLYWYRQALGQGPEFLTYFNYEAQQDKSGLPNDRFSAERPEGSISTLTIQRTEQRDSAMYRCASSQGSGYNSPLHFGNGTRLTVT.

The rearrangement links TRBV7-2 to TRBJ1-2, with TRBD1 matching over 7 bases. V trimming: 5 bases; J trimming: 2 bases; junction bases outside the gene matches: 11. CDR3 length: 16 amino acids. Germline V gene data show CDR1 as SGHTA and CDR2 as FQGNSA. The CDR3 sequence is CASSPQGGGANYGYTF. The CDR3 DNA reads TGTGCCAGCAGCCCGCAGGGGGGGGGCGCGAACTATGGCTACACCTTC.

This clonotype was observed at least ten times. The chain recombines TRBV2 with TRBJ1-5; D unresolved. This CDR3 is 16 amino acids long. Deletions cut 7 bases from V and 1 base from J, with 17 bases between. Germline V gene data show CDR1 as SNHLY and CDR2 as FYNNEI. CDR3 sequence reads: CASTRRSEQSNQPQHF. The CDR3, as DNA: TGTGCCAGCACCCGACGGTCCGAGCAGAGCAATCAGCCCCAGCATTTT.

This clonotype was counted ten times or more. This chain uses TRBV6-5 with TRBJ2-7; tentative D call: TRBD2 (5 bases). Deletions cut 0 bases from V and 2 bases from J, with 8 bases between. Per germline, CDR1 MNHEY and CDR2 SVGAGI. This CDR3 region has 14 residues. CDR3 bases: TGTGCCAGCAGTTACTCCGGGATCGCCTACGAGCAGTACTTC. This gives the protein CASSYSGIAYEQYF.

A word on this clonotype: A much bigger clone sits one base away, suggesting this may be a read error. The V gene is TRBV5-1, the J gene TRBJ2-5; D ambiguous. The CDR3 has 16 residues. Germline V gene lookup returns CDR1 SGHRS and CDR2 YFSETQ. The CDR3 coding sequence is TGCGCCGGCAGCTTGGCGCGGAAAACCGCCGAAGAGACCCAGTACTTC. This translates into CAGSLARKTAEETQYF.

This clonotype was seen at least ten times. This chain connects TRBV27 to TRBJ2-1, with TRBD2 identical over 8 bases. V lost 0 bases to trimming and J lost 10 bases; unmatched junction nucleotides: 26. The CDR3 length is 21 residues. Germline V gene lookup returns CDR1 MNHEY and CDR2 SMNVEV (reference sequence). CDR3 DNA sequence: TGTGCCAGCAGTTTATCACTGGCTAGCGGGCCTTATACGGTCCCGATTCGGGAGCAGTTCTTC. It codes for CASSLSLASGPYTVPIREQFF.

The DNA of the CDR3 is TGTGCCAGCAGCTCGATGGGACAGCGATCCTACGAGCAGTACTTC. Protein product: CASSSMGQRSYEQYF. The chain has TRBV7-2 and TRBJ2-7; 7 nucleotides align to TRBD1. The V gene end was trimmed by 4 bases and the J gene end by 1 base; junction bases not matched to a gene: 7. Per the germline V gene, CDR1 is SGHTA and CDR2 is FQGNSA. The CDR3 extends over 15 amino acids.

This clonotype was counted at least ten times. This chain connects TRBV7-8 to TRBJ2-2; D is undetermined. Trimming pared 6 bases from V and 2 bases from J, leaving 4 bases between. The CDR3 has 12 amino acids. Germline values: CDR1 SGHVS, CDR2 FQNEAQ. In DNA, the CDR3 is TGTGCCAGCAGACTTAACACCGGGGAGCTGTTTTTT. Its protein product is CASRLNTGELFF.

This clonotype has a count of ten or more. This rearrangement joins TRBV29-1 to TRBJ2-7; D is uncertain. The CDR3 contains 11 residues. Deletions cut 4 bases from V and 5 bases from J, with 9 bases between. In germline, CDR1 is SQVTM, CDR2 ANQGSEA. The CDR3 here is CSVGAPDEQYF. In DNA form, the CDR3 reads TGCAGCGTTGGAGCGCCGGACGAGCAGTACTTC.

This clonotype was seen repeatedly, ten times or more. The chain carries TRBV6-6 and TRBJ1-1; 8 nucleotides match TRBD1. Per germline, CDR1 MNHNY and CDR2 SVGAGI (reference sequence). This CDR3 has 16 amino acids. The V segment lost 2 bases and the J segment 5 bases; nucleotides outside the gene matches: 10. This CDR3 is CASSYLWTGSGTEAFF. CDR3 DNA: TGTGCCAGCAGTTACCTCTGGACAGGGTCAGGAACTGAAGCTTTCTTT.

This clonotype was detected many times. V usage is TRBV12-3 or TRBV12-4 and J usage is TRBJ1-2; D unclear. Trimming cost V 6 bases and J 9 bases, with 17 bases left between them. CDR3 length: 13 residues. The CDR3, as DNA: TGTGCCAGCAGACAGAGACTTCTATCGAGCTACACCTTC. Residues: CASRQRLLSSYTF.

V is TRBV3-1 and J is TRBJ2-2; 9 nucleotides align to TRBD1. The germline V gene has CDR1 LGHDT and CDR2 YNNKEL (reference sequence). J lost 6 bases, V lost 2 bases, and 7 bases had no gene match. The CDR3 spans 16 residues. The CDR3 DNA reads TGTGCCAGCAGCCAACGGGGACAGGGTGGGGCCGGGGAGCTGTTTTTT. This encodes CASSQRGQGGAGELFF. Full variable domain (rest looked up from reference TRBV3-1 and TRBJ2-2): DTAVSQTPKYLVTQMGNDKSIKCEQNLGHDTMYWYKQDSKKFLKIMFSYNNKELIINETVPNRFSPKSPDKAHLNLHINSLELGDSAVYFCASSQRGQGGAGELFFGEGSRLTVL.